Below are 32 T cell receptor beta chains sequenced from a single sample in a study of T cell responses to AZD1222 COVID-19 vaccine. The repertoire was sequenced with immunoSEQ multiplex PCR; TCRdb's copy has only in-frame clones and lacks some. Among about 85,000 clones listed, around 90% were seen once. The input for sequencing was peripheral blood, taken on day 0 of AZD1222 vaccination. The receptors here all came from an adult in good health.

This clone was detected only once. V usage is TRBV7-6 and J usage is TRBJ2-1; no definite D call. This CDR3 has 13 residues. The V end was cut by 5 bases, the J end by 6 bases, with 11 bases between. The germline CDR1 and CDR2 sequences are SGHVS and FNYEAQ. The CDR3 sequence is CASSHPPSNEQFF. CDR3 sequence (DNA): TGTGCCAGCAGCCACCCCCCGAGCAATGAGCAGTTCTTC. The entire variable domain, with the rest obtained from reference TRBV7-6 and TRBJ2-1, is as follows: GAGVSQSPRYKVTKRGQDVALRCDPISGHVSLYWYRQALGQGPEFLTYFNYEAQQDKSGLPNDRFSAERPEGSISTLTIQRTEQRDSAMYRCASSHPPSNEQFFGPGTRLTVL.

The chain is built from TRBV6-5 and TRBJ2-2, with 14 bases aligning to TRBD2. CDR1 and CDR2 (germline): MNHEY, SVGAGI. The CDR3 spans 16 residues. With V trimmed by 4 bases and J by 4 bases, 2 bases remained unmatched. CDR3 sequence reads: CASSWGLAGVTGELFF. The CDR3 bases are TGTGCCAGCAGTTGGGGACTAGCGGGAGTCACCGGGGAGCTGTTTTTT.

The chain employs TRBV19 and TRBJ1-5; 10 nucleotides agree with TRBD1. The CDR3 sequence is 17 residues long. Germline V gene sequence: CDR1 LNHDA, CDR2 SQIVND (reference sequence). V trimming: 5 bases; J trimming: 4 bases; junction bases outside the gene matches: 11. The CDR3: CASSSQSGTGANQPQHF. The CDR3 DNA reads TGTGCCAGTAGTTCCCAGTCTGGGACAGGGGCAAATCAGCCCCAGCATTTT.

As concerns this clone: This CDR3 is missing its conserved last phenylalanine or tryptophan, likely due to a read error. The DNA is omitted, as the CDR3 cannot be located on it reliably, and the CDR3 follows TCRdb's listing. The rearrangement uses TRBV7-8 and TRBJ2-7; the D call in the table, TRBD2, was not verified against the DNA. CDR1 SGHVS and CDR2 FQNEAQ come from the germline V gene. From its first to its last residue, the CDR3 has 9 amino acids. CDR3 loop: CASSLGGRS.

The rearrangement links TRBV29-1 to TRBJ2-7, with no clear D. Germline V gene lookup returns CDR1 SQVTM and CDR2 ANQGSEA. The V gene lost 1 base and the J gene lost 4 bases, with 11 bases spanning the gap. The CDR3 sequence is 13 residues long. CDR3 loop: CSVEGGRQYEQYF. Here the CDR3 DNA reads TGCAGCGTTGAAGGCGGCAGACAATACGAGCAGTACTTC.

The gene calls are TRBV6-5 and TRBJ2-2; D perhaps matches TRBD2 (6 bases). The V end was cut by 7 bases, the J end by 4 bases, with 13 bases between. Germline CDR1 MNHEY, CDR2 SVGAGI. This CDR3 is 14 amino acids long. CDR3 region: CASTREARTGELFF. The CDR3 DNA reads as TGTGCCAGCACCAGGGAGGCTCGCACCGGGGAGCTGTTTTTT.

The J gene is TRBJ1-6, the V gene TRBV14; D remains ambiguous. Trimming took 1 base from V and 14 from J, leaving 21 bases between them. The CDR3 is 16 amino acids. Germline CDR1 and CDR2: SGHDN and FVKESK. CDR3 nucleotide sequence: TGTGCCAGCAGCCAAGTGGCAAGTTCGCTGTTTGGCACCCTCCACTTT. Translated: CASSQVASSLFGTLHF.

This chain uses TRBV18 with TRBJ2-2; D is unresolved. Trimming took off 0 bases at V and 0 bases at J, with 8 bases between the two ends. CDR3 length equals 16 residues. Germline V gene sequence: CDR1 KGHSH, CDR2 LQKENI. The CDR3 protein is CASSPPGRTNTGELFF. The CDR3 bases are TGTGCCAGCTCACCACCCGGACGGACGAACACCGGGGAGCTGTTTTTT.

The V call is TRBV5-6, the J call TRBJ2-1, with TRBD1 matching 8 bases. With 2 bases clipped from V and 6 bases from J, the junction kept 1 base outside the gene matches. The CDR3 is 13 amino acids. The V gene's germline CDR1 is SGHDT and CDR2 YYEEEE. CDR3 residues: CASSFTGGNEQFF. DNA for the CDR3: TGTGCCAGCAGCTTCACAGGGGGCAATGAGCAGTTCTTC.

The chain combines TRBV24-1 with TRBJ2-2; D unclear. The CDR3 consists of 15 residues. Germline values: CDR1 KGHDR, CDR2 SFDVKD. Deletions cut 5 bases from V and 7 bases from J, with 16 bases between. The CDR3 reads CATSASVGSGGELFF. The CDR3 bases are TGTGCCACCAGTGCCTCGGTGGGGTCCGGCGGGGAGCTGTTTTTT.

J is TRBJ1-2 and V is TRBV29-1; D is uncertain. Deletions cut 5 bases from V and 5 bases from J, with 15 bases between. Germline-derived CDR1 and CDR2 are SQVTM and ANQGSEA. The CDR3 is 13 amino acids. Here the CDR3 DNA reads TGCAGCGTTCGGGCTAACCCTGGGTATGGCTACACCTTC. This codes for CSVRANPGYGYTF.

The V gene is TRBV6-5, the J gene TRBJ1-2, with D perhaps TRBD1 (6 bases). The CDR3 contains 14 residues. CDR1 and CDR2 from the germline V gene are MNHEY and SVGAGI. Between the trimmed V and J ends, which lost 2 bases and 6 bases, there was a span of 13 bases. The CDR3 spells CASSYSGGRDGYTF. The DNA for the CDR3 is TGTGCCAGCAGTTACAGTGGGGGGCGCGATGGCTACACCTTC.

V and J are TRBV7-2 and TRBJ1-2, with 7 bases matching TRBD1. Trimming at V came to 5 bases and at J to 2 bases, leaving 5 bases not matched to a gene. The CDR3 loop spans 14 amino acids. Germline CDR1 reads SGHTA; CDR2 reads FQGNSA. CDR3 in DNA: TGTGCCAGCAGCCCCGGACAGGCGAACTATGGCTACACCTTC. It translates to CASSPGQANYGYTF.

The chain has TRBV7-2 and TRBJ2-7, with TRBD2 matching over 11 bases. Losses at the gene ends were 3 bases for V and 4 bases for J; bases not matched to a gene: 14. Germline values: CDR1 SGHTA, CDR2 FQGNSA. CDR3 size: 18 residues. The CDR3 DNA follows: TGTGCCAGCAGCTTGCGGCACGAGACTAGCGGGGCGACTTACGAGCAGTACTTC. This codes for CASSLRHETSGATYEQYF.

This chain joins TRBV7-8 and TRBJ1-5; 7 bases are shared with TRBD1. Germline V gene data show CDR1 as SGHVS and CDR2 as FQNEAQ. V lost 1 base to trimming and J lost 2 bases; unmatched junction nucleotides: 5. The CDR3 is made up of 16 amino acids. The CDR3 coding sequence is TGTGCCAGCAGCTTAGTGGGACAGAGAGGCAATCAGCCCCAGCATTTT. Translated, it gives CASSLVGQRGNQPQHF.

CDR3 nucleotide sequence: TGTGCCAGCAGCCTGTCCAGGGGAGTCTATGGCTACACCTTC. Amino acids: CASSLSRGVYGYTF. The V gene is TRBV14, the J gene TRBJ1-2; D is possibly TRBD1 (6 bases). The V end was cut by 4 bases, the J end by 4 bases, with 13 bases between. CDR3 length equals 14 residues. Germline assignment: CDR1 SGHDN and CDR2 FVKESK.

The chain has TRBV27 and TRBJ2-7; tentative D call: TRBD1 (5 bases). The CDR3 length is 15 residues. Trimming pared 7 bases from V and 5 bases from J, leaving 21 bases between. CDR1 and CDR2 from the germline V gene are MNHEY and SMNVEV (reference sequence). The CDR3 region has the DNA TGTGCCAGCAAATCGTGGGGCGCCCCCGGTCACGAGCAGTACTTC. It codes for CASKSWGAPGHEQYF.

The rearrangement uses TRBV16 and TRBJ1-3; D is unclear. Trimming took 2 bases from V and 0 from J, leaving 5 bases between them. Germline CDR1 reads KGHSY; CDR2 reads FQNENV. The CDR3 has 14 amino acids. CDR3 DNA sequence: TGTGCCAGCAGCCAACAGAGCTCTGGAAACACCATATATTTT. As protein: CASSQQSSGNTIYF.

The CDR3 region has the DNA TGCGCCAGCAGCTTGGGGGGGACAGATACCTACGAGCAGTACTTC. Residues: CASSLGGTDTYEQYF. J is TRBJ2-7 and V is TRBV5-1, with 7 bases identical to TRBD1. This CDR3 has 15 residues. Trimming cost V 0 bases and J 2 bases; bases outside gene matches: 5. The germline gives CDR1 SGHRS, CDR2 YFSETQ.

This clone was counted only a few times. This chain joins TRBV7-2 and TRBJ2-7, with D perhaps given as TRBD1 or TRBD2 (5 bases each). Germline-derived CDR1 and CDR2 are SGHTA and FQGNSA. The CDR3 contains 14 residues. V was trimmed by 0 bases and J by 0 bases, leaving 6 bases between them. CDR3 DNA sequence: TGTGCCAGCAGCTTAGCCGGGACCTCCTACGAGCAGTACTTC. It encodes CASSLAGTSYEQYF. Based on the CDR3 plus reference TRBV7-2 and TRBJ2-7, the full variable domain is GAGVSQSPSNKVTEKGKDVELRCDPISGHTALYWYRQSLGQGLEFLIYFQGNSAPDKSGLPSDRFSAERTGGSVSTLTIQRTQQEDSAVYLCASSLAGTSYEQYFGPGTRLTVT.

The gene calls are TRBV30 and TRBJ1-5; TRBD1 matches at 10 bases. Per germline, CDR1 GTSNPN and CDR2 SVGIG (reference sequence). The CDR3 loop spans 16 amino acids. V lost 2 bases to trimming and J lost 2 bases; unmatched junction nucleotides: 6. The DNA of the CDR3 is TGTGCCTGGAGTCCGACAGGGGGCGCCGGCAATCAGCCCCAGCATTTT. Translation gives CAWSPTGGAGNQPQHF. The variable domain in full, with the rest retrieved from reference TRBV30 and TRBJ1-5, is SQTIHQWPATLVQPVGSPLSLECTVEGTSNPNLYWYRQAAGRGLQLLFYSVGIGQISSEVPQNLSASRPQDRQFILSSKKLLLSDSGFYLCAWSPTGGAGNQPQHFGDGTRLSIL.

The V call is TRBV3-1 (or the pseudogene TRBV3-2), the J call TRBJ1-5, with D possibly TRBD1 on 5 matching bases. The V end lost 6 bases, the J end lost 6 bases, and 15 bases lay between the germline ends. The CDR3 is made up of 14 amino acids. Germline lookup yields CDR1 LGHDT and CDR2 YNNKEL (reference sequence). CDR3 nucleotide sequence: TGTGCCAGCAGGGAACAAGGGGTGGGTCAGCCCCAGCATTTT. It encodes CASREQGVGQPQHF.

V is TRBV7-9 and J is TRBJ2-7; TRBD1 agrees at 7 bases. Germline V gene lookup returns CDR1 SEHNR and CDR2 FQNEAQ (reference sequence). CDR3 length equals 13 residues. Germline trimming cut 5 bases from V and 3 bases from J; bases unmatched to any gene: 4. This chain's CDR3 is CASSPGQFYEQYF. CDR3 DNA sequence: TGTGCCAGCAGCCCGGGACAGTTCTACGAGCAGTACTTC.

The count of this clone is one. DNA for the CDR3: TGTGCCAGCACCCGGAGTACGAACACTGAAGCTTTCTTT. It specifies CASTRSTNTEAFF. The chain combines TRBV12-3 or TRBV12-4 with TRBJ1-1, with D hard to call. CDR3 length equals 13 residues. The V gene lost 7 bases and the J gene lost 1 base, with 10 bases spanning the gap.

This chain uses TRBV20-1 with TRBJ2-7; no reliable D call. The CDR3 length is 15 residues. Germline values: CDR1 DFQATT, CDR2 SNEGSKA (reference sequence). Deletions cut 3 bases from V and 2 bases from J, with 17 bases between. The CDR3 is CSASRPRTLAYEQYF. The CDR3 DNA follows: TGCAGTGCTAGTAGGCCAAGGACCCTAGCCTACGAGCAGTACTTC.

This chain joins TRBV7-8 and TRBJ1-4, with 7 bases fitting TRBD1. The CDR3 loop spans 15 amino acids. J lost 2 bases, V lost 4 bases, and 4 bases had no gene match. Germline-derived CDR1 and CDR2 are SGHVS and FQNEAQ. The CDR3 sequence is CASSSTGATNEKLFF. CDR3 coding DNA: TGTGCCAGCAGCTCCACAGGGGCGACTAATGAAAAACTGTTTTTT. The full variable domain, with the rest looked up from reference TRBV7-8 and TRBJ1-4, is GAGVSQSPRYKVAKRGQDVALRCDPISGHVSLFWYQQALGQGPEFLTYFQNEAQLDKSGLPSDRFFAERPEGSVSTLKIQRTQQEDSAVYLCASSSTGATNEKLFFGSGTQLSVL.

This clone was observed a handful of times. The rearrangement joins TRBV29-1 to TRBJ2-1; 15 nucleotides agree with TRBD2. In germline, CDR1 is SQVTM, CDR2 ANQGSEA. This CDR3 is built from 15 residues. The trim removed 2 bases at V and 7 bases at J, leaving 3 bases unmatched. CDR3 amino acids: CSVEPGTSGRNEQFF. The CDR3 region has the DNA TGCAGCGTTGAACCCGGGACTAGCGGGAGGAATGAGCAGTTCTTC.

CDR3 residues: CASRRDRGKASGNQPQHF. The CDR3 DNA is TGTGCCAGTAGGCGGGACAGGGGGAAGGCTAGCGGCAATCAGCCCCAGCATTTT. The V gene is TRBV19, the J gene TRBJ1-5, with 11 bases lining up with TRBD1. The germline gives CDR1 LNHDA, CDR2 SQIVND (reference sequence). CDR3 length: 18 amino acids. V lost 6 bases and J lost 2; bases outside the gene matches: 12.

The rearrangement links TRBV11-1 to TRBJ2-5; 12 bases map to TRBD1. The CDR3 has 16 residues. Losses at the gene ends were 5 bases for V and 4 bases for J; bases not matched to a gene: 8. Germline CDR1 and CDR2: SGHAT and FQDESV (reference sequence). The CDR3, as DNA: TGTGCCAGCAGCCACCCGGGACAGGGGGCTGGAGAGACCCAGTACTTC. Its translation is CASSHPGQGAGETQYF.

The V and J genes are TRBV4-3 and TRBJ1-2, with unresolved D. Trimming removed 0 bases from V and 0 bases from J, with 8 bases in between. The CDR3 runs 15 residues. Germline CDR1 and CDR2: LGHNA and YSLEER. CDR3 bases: TGCGCCAGCAGCCAAGATTTGCGAGCTAACTATGGCTACACCTTC. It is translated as CASSQDLRANYGYTF.

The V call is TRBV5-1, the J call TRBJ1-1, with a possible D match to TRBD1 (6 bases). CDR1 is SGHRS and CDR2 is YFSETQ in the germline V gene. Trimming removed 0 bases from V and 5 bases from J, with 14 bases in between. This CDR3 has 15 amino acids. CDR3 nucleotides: TGCGCCAGCAGCTTGGCCGAAGGGAGGGGGACTGAAGCTTTCTTT. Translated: CASSLAEGRGTEAFF.

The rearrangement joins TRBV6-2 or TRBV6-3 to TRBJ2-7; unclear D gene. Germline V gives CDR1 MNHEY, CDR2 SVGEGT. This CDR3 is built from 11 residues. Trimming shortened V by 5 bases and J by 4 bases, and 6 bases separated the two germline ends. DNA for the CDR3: TGTGCCAGCAGTCCCCTGTACGAGCAGTACTTC. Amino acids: CASSPLYEQYF.